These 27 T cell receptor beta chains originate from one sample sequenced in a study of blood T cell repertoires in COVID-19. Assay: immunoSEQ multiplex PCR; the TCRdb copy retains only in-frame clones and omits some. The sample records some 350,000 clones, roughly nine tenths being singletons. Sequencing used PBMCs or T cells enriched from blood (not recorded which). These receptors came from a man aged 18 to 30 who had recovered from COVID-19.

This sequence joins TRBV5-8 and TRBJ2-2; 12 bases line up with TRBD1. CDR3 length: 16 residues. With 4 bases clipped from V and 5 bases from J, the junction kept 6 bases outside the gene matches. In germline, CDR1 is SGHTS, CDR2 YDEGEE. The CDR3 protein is CASSDPGQGATGELFF. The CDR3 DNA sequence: TGTGCCAGCAGCGATCCGGGACAGGGGGCTACCGGGGAGCTGTTTTTT.

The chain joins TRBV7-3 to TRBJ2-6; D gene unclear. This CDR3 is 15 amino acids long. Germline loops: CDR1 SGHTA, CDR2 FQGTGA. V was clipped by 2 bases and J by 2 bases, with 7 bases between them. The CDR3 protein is CASSLLTTGANVLTF. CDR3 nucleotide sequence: TGTGCCAGCAGCTTACTAACCACTGGGGCCAACGTCCTGACTTTC.

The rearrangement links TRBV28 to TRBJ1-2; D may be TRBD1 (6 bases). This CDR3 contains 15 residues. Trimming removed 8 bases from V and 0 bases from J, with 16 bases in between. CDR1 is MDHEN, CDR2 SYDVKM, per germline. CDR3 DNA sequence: TGTGCCAGCTCGACAGGTTACCAAGCTAACTATGGCTACACCTTC. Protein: CASSTGYQANYGYTF.

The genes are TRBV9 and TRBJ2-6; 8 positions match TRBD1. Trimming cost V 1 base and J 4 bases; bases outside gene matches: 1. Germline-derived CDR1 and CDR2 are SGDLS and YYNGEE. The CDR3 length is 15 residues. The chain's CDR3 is CASSVRDRGANVLTF. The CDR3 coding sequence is TGTGCCAGCAGCGTACGGGACAGGGGGGCCAACGTCCTGACTTTC.

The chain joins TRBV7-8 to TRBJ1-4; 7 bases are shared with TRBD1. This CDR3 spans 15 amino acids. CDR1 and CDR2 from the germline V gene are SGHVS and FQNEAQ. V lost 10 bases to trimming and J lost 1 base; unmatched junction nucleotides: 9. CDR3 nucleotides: TGTGCCACCCACCAGGGGGGAGGAACTAATGAAAAACTGTTTTTT. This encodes CATHQGGGTNEKLFF.

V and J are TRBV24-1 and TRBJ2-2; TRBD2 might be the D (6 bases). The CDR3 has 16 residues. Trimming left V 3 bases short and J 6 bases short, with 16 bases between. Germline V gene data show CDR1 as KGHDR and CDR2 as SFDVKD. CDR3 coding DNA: TGTGCCACCAGTGATCCAAAGGTCGGGAGTGCCGGGGAGCTGTTTTTT. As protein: CATSDPKVGSAGELFF.

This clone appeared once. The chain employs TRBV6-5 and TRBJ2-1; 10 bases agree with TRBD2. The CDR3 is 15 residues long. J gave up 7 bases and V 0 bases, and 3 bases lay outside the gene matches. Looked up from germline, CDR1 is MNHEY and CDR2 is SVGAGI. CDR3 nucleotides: TGTGCCAGCAGTTACTCTAGCGGGAGGTCTAATGAGCAGTTCTTC. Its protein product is CASSYSSGRSNEQFF.

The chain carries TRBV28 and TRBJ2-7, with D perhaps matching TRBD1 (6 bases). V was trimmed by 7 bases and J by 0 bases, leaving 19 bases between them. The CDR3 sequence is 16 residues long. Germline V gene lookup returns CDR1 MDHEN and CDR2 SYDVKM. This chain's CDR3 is CASTLAGTIFSYEQYF. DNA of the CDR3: TGTGCCAGCACTCTAGCCGGGACAATTTTCTCCTACGAGCAGTACTTC.

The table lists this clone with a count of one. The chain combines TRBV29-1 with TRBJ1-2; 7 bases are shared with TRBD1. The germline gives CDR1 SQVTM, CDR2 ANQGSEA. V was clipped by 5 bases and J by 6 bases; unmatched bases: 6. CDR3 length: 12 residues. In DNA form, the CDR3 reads TGCAGCGTTCGTCAGGGGGGCCATGGCTACACCTTC. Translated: CSVRQGGHGYTF.

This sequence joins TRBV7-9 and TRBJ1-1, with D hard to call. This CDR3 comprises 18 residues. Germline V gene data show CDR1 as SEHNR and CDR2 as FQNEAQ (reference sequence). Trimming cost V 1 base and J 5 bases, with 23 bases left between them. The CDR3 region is CASSLEDSRYGLGTEAFF. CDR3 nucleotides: TGTGCCAGCAGCTTAGAGGACTCTCGCTATGGTCTTGGGACTGAAGCTTTCTTT. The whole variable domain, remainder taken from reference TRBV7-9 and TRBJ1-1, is DTGVSQNPRHKITKRGQNVTFRCDPISEHNRLYWYRQTLGQGPEFLTYFQNEAQLEKSRLLSDRFSAERPKGSFSTLEIQRTEQGDSAMYLCASSLEDSRYGLGTEAFFGQGTRLTVV.

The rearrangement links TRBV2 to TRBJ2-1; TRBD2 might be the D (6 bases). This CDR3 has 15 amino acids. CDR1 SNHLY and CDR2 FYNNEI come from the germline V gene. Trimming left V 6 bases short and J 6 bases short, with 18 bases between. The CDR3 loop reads CASRLSGTWVNEQFF. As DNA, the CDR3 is TGTGCCAGCAGATTGTCCGGGACTTGGGTCAATGAGCAGTTCTTC.

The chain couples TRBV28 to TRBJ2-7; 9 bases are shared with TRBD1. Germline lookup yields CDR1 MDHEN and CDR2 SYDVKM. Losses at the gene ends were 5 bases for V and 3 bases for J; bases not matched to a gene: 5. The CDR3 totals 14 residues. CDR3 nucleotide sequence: TGTGCCAGCAGTGGGACAGGGAATCGCTACGAGCAGTACTTC. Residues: CASSGTGNRYEQYF.

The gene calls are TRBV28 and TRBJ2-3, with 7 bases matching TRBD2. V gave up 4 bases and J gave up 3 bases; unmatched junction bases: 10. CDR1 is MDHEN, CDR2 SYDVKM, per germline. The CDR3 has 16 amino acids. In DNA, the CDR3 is TGTGCCAGCAGTTGGGGGGGAGGGGCTGTGACAGATACGCAGTATTTT. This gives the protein CASSWGGGAVTDTQYF.

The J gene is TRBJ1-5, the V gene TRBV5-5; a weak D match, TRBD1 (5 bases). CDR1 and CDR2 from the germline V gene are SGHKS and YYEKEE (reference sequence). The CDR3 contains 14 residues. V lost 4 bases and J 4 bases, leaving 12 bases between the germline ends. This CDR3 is CASSLRQRNQPQHF. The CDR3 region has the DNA TGTGCCAGCAGCCTTAGACAGCGAAATCAGCCCCAGCATTTT.

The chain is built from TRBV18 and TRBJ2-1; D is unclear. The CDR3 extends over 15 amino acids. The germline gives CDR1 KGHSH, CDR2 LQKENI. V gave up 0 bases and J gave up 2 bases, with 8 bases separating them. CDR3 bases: TGTGCCAGCTCACCACCGCCGGGTCCCTACAATGAGCAGTTCTTC. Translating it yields CASSPPPGPYNEQFF. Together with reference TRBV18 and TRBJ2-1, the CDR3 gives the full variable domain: NAGVMQNPRHLVRRRGQEARLRCSPMKGHSHVYWYRQLPEEGLKFMVYLQKENIIDESGMPKERFSAEFPKEGPSILRIQQVVRGDSAAYFCASSPPPGPYNEQFFGPGTRLTVL.

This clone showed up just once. The chain's CDR3 is CASSYGRFAGSSEQYF. Written as DNA, the CDR3 is TGTGCCAGCTCATATGGCCGGTTCGCGGGGAGCAGCGAGCAGTACTTC. The V call is TRBV18, the J call TRBJ2-7; possibly TRBD2 for D (6 bases). This CDR3 spans 16 amino acids. The germline V gene has CDR1 KGHSH and CDR2 LQKENI. Trimming left V 5 bases short and J 6 bases short, with 23 bases between.

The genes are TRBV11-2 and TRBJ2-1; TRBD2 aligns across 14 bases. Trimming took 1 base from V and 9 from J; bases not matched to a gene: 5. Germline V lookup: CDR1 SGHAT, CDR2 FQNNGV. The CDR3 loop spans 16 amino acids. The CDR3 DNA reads TGTGCCAGCAGCTTAGCCGGGACTAGCGGGAGTATTGAGCAGTTCTTC. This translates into CASSLAGTSGSIEQFF.

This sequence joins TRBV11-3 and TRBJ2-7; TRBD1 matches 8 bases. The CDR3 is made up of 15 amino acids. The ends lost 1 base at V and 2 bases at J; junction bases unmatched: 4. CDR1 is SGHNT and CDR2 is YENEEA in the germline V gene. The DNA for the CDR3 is TGTGCCAGCAGCTTAGTCGGGACAGGAACCTACGAGCAGTACTTC. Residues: CASSLVGTGTYEQYF.

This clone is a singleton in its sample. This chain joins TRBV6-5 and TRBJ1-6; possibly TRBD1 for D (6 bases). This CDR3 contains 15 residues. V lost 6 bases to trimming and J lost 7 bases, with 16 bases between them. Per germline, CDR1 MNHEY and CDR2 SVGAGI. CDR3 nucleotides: TGTGCCAGCAGCTCCGCAGGGGCTGGAAATTCACCCCTCCACTTT. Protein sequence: CASSSAGAGNSPLHF.

CDR3 loop: CASSPGMLLEAFF. DNA for the CDR3: TGCGCCAGCAGCCCCGGGATGCTTCTTGAAGCTTTCTTT. The V call is TRBV4-1, the J call TRBJ1-1; D gene ambiguous. V lost 4 bases and J 7 bases, leaving 13 bases between the germline ends. Germline CDR1 reads MGHRA; CDR2 reads YSYEKL. The CDR3 loop spans 13 amino acids.

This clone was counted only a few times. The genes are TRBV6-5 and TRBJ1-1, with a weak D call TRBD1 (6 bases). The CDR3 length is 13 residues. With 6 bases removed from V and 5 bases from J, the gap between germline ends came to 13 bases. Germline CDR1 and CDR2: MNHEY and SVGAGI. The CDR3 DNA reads TGTGCCAGCAGCCTACAGGGCGGGACTGAAGCTTTCTTT. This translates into CASSLQGGTEAFF.

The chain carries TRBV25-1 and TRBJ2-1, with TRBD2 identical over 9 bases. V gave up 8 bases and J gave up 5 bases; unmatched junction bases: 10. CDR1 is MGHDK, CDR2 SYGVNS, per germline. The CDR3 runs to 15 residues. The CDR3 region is CASRTSGRRDNEQFF. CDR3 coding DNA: TGTGCCAGCCGAACAAGCGGGAGGCGAGACAATGAGCAGTTCTTC.

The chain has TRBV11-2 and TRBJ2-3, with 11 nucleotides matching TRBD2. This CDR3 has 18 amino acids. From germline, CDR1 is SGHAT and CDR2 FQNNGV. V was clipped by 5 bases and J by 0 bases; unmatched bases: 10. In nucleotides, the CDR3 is TGTGCCAGCAGCCTAAGACTAGCGGGGCGGTATAGCACAGATACGCAGTATTTT. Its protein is CASSLRLAGRYSTDTQYF.

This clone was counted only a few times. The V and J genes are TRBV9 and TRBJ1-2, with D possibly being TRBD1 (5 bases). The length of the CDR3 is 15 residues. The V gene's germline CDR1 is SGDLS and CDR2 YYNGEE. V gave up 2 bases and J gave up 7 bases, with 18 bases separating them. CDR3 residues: CASSVIGDERGGYTF. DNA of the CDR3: TGTGCCAGCAGCGTTATTGGGGATGAAAGGGGTGGCTACACCTTC.

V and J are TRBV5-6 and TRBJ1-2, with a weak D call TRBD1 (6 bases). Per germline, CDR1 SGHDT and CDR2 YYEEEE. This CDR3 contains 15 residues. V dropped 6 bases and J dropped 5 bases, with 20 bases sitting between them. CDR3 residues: CASTSAYDRRYGYTF. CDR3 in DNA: TGTGCCAGCACCTCAGCTTACGACAGGAGATATGGCTACACCTTC.

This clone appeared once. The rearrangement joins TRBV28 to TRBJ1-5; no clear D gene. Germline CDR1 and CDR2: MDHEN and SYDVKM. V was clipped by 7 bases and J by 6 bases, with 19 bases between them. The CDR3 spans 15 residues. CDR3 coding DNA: TGTGCCAGCAACGTGAGGGTAAGAGGCTTTCAGCCCCAGCATTTT. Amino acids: CASNVRVRGFQPQHF.

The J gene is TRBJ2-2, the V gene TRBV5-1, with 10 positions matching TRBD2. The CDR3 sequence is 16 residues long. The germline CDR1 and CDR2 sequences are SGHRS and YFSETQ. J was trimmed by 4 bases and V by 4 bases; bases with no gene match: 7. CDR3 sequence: CASSPLAGDSTGELFF. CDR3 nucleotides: TGCGCCAGCAGCCCGCTAGCGGGGGATAGCACCGGGGAGCTGTTTTTT.